This T cell receptor beta chain was captured by sequencing in a study of radiation and T cells in renal cell carcinoma. Sample time point: blood 2 weeks post-SBRT. The treatment is: 15 Gy SBRT to primary tumor, nephrectomy 4 weeks later. This renal cell carcinoma was of the clear cell type. With 5 bases clipped from V and 4 bases from J, the junction kept 5 bases outside the gene matches. This CDR3 has 14 residues. Germline V gene lookup returns CDR1 SGHTA and CDR2 FQGNSA. Profiled with immunoSEQ multiplex PCR; TCRdb holds only in-frame clones, not every one. The sample shows some 150,000 clones, 80% to 90% of them seen only once.

The chain carries TRBV7-2 and TRBJ2-5, with TRBD1 matching over 9 bases. This specimen was blood, taken from a patient whose treatment included radiotherapy and nephrectomy. The receptor comes from a woman between 50 and 59 years old with renal cell carcinoma. As DNA, the CDR3 is TGTGCCAGCAGCAAGGGACAGGGCGGAGAGACCCAGTACTTC. Protein product: CASSKGQGGETQYF.